One sample yielded the 23 T cell receptor beta chains listed below, sequenced in a study of blood T cells in healthy people across ages (dated by TCRdb to between 2014 and 2017). Libraries were constructed by 5' RACE. Instrument used: Illumina HiSeq 2500. A second PCR of roughly 7 to 12 cycles was performed with a sample-barcoded 5' primer and a J-beta primer mix. TCRdb trimmed the raw reads at Q25, called clones with MiXCR and kept productive beta chains. Each record represents a unique CDR3 protein, reported with the most common genes and DNA among its rows. The sample includes 1.4 million to 1.5 million distinct CDR3 sequences, with 42% observed a single time. Less than 8% of the sample is in the top ten clones. The specimen was blood. The receptor source for this set is a woman aged 18-35 years in good health.

DNA of the CDR3: TGTGCCAGCAGCGTAGTCGGGGGAGGGGCCTACAATGAGCAGTACTTC. Translating it yields CASSVVGGGAYNEQYF. This chain joins TRBV9 and TRBJ2-1; TRBD2 matches 7 bases. Near its end, the DNA agrees better with TRBJ2-7, so the J call may be wrong. From germline, CDR1 is SGDLS and CDR2 YYNGEE. The CDR3 runs 16 residues.

The table lists this clonotype with a few counts. One end of the junction varies from germline; a read error may be responsible. J is TRBJ2-1 and V is TRBV4-1; D is possibly TRBD2 (7 bases). The closer fit of TRBJ2-7 to the DNA end suggests the J call may be wrong. CDR3 length equals 14 residues. Germline V gene sequence: CDR1 MGHRA, CDR2 YSYEKL. CDR3 sequence reads: CASSQGGAYNEQYF. CDR3 sequence (DNA): TGTGCCAGCAGCCAAGGGGGGGCCTACAATGAGCAGTACTTC.

The gene calls are TRBV6-5 and TRBJ1-5; D not resolved. The CDR3 runs 15 residues. Trimming pared 6 bases from V and 0 bases from J, leaving 12 bases between. CDR1 is MNHEY, CDR2 SVGAGI, per germline. The CDR3 is CASRLRDYSNQPQHF. In nucleotides, the CDR3 is TGTGCCAGCAGACTACGGGATTATAGCAATCAGCCCCAGCATTTT.

V is TRBV6-1 and J is TRBJ1-2; maybe TRBD1 (5 bases). The CDR3 contains 14 residues. V was cut by 8 bases and J by 4 bases, with 17 bases left in between. Looked up from germline, CDR1 is MNHNS and CDR2 is SASEGT. DNA of the CDR3: TGTGCCAGCGGGGGGACGTCTAATGGCTATGGCTACACCTTC. This encodes CASGGTSNGYGYTF.

The chain recombines TRBV4-1 with TRBJ2-3; D gene uncertain. V was cut by 1 base and J by 2 bases, with 16 bases left in between. In germline, CDR1 is MGHRA, CDR2 YSYEKL. The CDR3 covers 17 residues. CDR3 in DNA: TGCGCCAGCAGCCAAGCCATCCCCCGACTCATCACAGATACGCAGTATTTT. Translation: CASSQAIPRLITDTQYF.

This clonotype was detected a few times. The CDR3 bases are TGCGCCAGCAGCTGGGAAAACATTCAGTACTTC. This translates into CASSWENIQYF. This chain connects TRBV5-1 to TRBJ2-4, with no clear D. V was pared by 3 bases and J by 5 bases, with 3 bases between. The CDR3 length is 11 residues. Germline loops: CDR1 SGHRS, CDR2 YFSETQ. Full variable domain (rest looked up from reference TRBV5-1 and TRBJ2-4): KAGVTQTPRYLIKTRGQQVTLSCSPISGHRSVSWYQQTPGQGLQFLFEYFSETQRNKGNFPGRFSGRQFSNSRSEMNVSTLELGDSALYLCASSWENIQYFGAGTRLSVL.

The genes are TRBV9 and TRBJ2-7; possibly TRBD1 for D (6 bases). Germline V gene data show CDR1 as SGDLS and CDR2 as YYNGEE. There are 16 residues in the CDR3. V was pared by 3 bases and J by 5 bases, with 21 bases between. CDR3 bases: TGTGCCAGCAGCGCTAATACAGGGTGGGTTAGGGACGAGCAGTACTTC. Protein product: CASSANTGWVRDEQYF.

This clonotype showed up just once. The genes are TRBV5-1 and TRBJ2-3, with a possible D match to TRBD2 (6 bases). V was clipped by 4 bases and J by 6 bases, with 18 bases between them. This CDR3 has 15 amino acids. The germline V gene has CDR1 SGHRS and CDR2 YFSETQ. The CDR3 sequence is CASSPGLRGMDTQYF. In DNA form, the CDR3 reads TGCGCCAGCAGCCCTGGACTACGGGGGATGGATACGCAGTATTTT.

In this sample, this clonotype turned up a few times. The rearrangement links TRBV3-1 to TRBJ2-7, with 8 bases fitting TRBD2. The germline V gene has CDR1 LGHDT and CDR2 YNNKEL (reference sequence). This CDR3 spans 15 amino acids. Trimming removed 0 bases from V and 0 bases from J; junction bases left unmatched: 1. The CDR3 DNA follows: TGTGCCAGCAGCCAAGATAGCGGGGACTCCTACGAGCAGTACTTC. Encoded protein: CASSQDSGDSYEQYF.

The rearrangement uses TRBV27 and TRBJ1-4; 11 positions agree with TRBD1. The CDR3 sequence is 14 residues long. Unmatched junction bases numbered 3, after V lost 5 bases and J lost 7 bases. Per the germline V gene, CDR1 is MNHEY and CDR2 is SMNVEV (reference sequence). The DNA for the CDR3 is TGTGCCAGCAGTGGGACAGGGGGTAGTGAAAAACTGTTTTTT. Translating it yields CASSGTGGSEKLFF.

This sequence joins TRBV19 and TRBJ2-1, with 7 bases aligning to TRBD2. The CDR3 sequence is 14 residues long. Germline loops: CDR1 LNHDA, CDR2 SQIVND (reference sequence). V shed 5 bases, J shed 6 bases, and the junction held 7 bases outside the gene matches. CDR3 in amino acids: CASSDLAASNEQFF. CDR3 DNA sequence: TGTGCCAGTAGTGATCTAGCGGCAAGCAATGAGCAGTTCTTC.

The genes are TRBV2 and TRBJ2-3, with D possibly matching TRBD2 (5 bases). The CDR3 consists of 14 residues. The germline V gene has CDR1 SNHLY and CDR2 FYNNEI. Trimming left V 3 bases short and J 6 bases short, with 13 bases between. The CDR3 region has the DNA TGTGCCAGCAGTGAGGGCGGGCTCGCGGATACGCAGTATTTT. This encodes CASSEGGLADTQYF.

Written as DNA, the CDR3 is TGTGCCAGCAGCGCTACGGGGACAGGCCTTGAAGCTTTCTTT. Translation: CASSATGTGLEAFF. The chain uses TRBV7-6 and TRBJ1-1, with 8 bases identical to TRBD1. Germline assignment: CDR1 SGHVS and CDR2 FNYEAQ. There are 14 residues in the CDR3. V gave up 5 bases and J gave up 7 bases; unmatched junction bases: 9.

This chain links TRBV4-1 with TRBJ2-1; unclear D gene. The V gene's germline CDR1 is MGHRA and CDR2 YSYEKL. V lost 0 bases and J 9 bases, leaving 15 bases between the germline ends. This CDR3 is 15 amino acids long. The CDR3: CASSQDMASLPEQFF. In nucleotides, the CDR3 is TGCGCCAGCAGCCAAGATATGGCCTCCCTCCCTGAGCAGTTCTTC.

This chain connects TRBV7-2 to TRBJ2-7; tentative D call: TRBD2 (6 bases). The CDR3 extends over 16 amino acids. CDR1 is SGHTA, CDR2 FQGNSA, per germline. Trimming removed 1 base at V and 7 bases at J, with 20 bases between. CDR3 amino acids: CASSLVGGAVYNEQYF. The CDR3 nucleotides are TGTGCCAGCAGCTTAGTGGGCGGGGCGGTCTACAATGAGCAGTACTTC. Full variable domain (remainder filled in from reference TRBV7-2 and TRBJ2-7): GAGVSQSPSNKVTEKGKDVELRCDPISGHTALYWYRQSLGQGLEFLIYFQGNSAPDKSGLPSDRFSAERTGGSVSTLTIQRTQQEDSAVYLCASSLVGGAVYNEQYFGPGTRLTVT.

This clonotype has only a few counts. The V call is TRBV9, the J call TRBJ2-3; no definite D call. In germline, CDR1 is SGDLS, CDR2 YYNGEE. Trimming cost V 1 base and J 3 bases, with 12 bases left between them. The CDR3 extends over 15 amino acids. The CDR3 DNA is TGTGCCAGCAGCGTAATTTCAGAGGCAACAGATACGCAGTATTTT. Protein product: CASSVISEATDTQYF.

This chain uses TRBV28 with TRBJ1-2, with 12 bases identical to TRBD1. The germline V gene encodes CDR1 MDHEN and CDR2 SYDVKM. This CDR3 has 17 residues. V shed 7 bases and J 7 bases; nucleotides not matched to a gene: 16. CDR3 nucleotide sequence: TGTGCCAGCAACCCAGGCCGGGACAGGGGGCGTAGTAGTGGCTACACCTTC. It translates to CASNPGRDRGRSSGYTF.

The chain's CDR3 is CASSMAGAAYEQYF. The CDR3 nucleotides read TGTGCCAGCAGTATGGCGGGGGCCGCCTACGAGCAGTACTTC. The rearrangement links TRBV12-3 or TRBV12-4 to TRBJ2-7, with D tentatively TRBD2 (7 bases). V dropped 5 bases and J dropped 2 bases, with 13 bases sitting between them. CDR3 length equals 14 residues.

This clonotype was observed a single time. The genes are TRBV12-3 or TRBV12-4 and TRBJ1-5; TRBD1 is a possible D gene (5 bases). V was pared by 7 bases and J by 2 bases, with 12 bases between. There are 14 residues in the CDR3. The CDR3 nucleotides are TGTGCCAGCACCGACAGTTATGGCAATCAGCCCCAGCATTTT. Its protein product is CASTDSYGNQPQHF.

The chain uses TRBV20-1 and TRBJ1-2; perhaps TRBD1 as D (5 bases). Trimming left V 3 bases short and J 5 bases short, with 10 bases between. CDR3 length: 12 amino acids. The germline V gene has CDR1 DFQATT and CDR2 SNEGSKA (reference sequence). The CDR3 nucleotides read TGCAGTGCTAGGGGGCCGGAGTATGGCTACACCTTC. It yields the protein CSARGPEYGYTF.

V gene TRBV7-2 combines with J gene TRBJ2-3; no firm D call. Germline loops: CDR1 SGHTA, CDR2 FQGNSA. V dropped 5 bases and J dropped 0 bases, with 12 bases sitting between them. The CDR3 sequence is 15 residues long. CDR3: CASSDGSASTDTQYF. The CDR3 DNA reads TGTGCCAGCAGCGATGGGTCGGCTAGCACAGATACGCAGTATTTT.

The CDR3 spells CASTGVANTEAFF. In DNA, the CDR3 is TGTGCCAGCACGGGGGTCGCGAACACTGAAGCTTTCTTT. The chain couples TRBV14 to TRBJ1-1; D may be TRBD1 (5 bases). CDR3 length: 13 residues. From germline, CDR1 is SGHDN and CDR2 FVKESK. V was cut by 7 bases and J by 1 base, with 10 bases left in between.

This clonotype was seen only a few times. The chain links TRBV14 to TRBJ2-1; 13 nucleotides match TRBD2. Germline V gene data show CDR1 as SGHDN and CDR2 as FVKESK. The V gene end was trimmed by 0 bases and the J gene end by 5 bases; junction bases not matched to a gene: 4. There are 17 residues in the CDR3. In nucleotides, the CDR3 is TGTGCCAGCAGCCAAGAAGTGACTAGCGGGAGGAACAATGAGCAGTTCTTC. Translation: CASSQEVTSGRNNEQFF.